The 2 T cell receptor beta chains below come from one sample, sequenced in a study of cytomegalovirus exposure and HLA in healthy donors. PCR amplification relied on 60 Vbeta primers (plus 13 Jbeta primers). The data were produced by immunoSEQ multiplex PCR, yet TCRdb's version contains in-frame clones alone and is incomplete. The sample has about 160,000 clones; about 79% are singletons. Sequencing was performed on PBMCs. Receptors originate from a middle-aged man in good health and CMV-seropositive.

This sequence joins TRBV6-1 and TRBJ2-5; weak D call: TRBD1 (6 bases). This CDR3 comprises 15 residues. The V and J ends lost 5 bases and 0 bases respectively, with 13 bases between them. Per the germline V gene, CDR1 is MNHNS and CDR2 is SASEGT. CDR3 in DNA: TGTGCCAGCAGTCTACAGGGAAATTACCAAGAGACCCAGTACTTC. Translation gives CASSLQGNYQETQYF.

The chain combines TRBV6-1 with TRBJ1-5; D perhaps matches TRBD1 (6 bases). V lost 9 bases, J lost 7 bases, and 16 bases lay in between. The CDR3 consists of 13 residues. CDR1 MNHNS and CDR2 SASEGT come from the germline V gene. CDR3: CASLDRSGQPQHF. The CDR3 nucleotides read TGTGCCAGTCTAGACAGGTCCGGGCAGCCCCAGCATTTT.